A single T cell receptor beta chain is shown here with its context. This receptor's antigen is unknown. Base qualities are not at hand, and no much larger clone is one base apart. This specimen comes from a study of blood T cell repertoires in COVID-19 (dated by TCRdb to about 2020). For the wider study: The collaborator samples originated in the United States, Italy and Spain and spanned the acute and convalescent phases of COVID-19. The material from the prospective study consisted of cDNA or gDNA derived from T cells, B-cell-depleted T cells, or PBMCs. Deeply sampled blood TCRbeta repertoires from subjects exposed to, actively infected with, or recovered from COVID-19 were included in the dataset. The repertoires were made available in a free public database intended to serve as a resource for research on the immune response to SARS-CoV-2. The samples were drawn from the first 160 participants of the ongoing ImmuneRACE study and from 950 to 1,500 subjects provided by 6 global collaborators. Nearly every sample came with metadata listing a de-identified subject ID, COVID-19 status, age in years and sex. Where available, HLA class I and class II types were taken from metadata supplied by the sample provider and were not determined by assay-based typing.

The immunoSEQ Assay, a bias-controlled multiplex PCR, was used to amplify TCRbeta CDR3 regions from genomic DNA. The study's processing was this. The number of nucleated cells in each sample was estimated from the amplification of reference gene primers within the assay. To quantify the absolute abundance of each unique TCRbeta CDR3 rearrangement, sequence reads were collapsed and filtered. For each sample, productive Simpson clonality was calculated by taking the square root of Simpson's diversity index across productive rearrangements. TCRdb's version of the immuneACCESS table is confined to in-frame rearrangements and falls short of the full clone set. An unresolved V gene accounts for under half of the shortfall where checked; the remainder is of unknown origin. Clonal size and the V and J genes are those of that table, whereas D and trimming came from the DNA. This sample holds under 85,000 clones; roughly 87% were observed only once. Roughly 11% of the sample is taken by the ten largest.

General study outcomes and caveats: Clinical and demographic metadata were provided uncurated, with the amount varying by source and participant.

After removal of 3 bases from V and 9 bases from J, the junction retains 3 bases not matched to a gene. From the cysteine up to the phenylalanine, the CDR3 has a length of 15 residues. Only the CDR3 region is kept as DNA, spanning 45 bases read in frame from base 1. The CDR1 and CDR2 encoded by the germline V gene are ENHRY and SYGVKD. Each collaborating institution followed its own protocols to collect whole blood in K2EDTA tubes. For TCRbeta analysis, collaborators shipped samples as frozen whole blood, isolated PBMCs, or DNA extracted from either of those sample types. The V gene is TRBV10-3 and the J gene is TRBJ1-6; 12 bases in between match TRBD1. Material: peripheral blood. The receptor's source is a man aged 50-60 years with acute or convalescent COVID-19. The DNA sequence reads TGTGCCATCAGTGACCCGGGACAGGGGGCTTCACCCCTCCACTTT. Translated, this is CAISDPGQGASPLHF.